This is a list of T cell receptor beta chains from one sample in a study of graft-versus-host responses after intestinal transplantation. TCRdb's table, derived via immunoSEQ multiplex PCR, lists solely in-frame clones and lacks some. The sample has tens of thousands of clones; under 95% are singletons. The sample consisted of PBMCs, taken around 120 days after intestinal transplantation. The receptors were sampled from a human patient who received an intestinal transplant, so some T cells may come from the graft donor. The CDR3 runs from the conserved cysteine through the conserved F or W. Fields, in order: J gene, V gene, clone size, D gene, CDR3 length, CDR3 DNA, CDR3 protein. A D gene is named only where the DNA matches it firmly. Clone size is not always given. Where it is, it says once, few, many or a class for expanded clones.

J gene: TRBJ2-2
V gene: TRBV14
clone size: once
D gene: -
CDR3 length: 15
CDR3 DNA: TGTGCCAGCAGCCGGCCCGGGGTGAACACCGGGGAGCTGTTTTTT
CDR3 protein: CASSRPGVNTGELFF

J gene: TRBJ1-1
V gene: TRBV7-9
clone size: -
D gene: -
CDR3 length: 14
CDR3 DNA: TGTGCCAGCAGCATACAGGGAAGCGTTACTGAAGCTTTCTTT
CDR3 protein: CASSIQGSVTEAFF

J gene: TRBJ2-6
V gene: TRBV19
clone size: -
D gene: -
CDR3 length: 16
CDR3 DNA: TGTGCCAGTAGTATTGTGCAGGGGACCGGGGCCAACGTCCTGACTTTC
CDR3 protein: CASSIVQGTGANVLTF

J gene: TRBJ2-7
V gene: TRBV10-3
clone size: -
D gene: -
CDR3 length: 11
CDR3 DNA: TGTGCCATCAGTCCAGGTTACGAGCAGTACTTC
CDR3 protein: CAISPGYEQYF

J gene: TRBJ1-5
V gene: TRBV10-3
clone size: -
D gene: TRBD1
CDR3 length: 15
CDR3 DNA: TGTGCCATCAGTGACGGACAGGGGTTAGATCAGCCCCAGCATTTT
CDR3 protein: CAISDGQGLDQPQHF

J gene: TRBJ2-2
V gene: TRBV5-6
clone size: -
D gene: -
CDR3 length: 15
CDR3 DNA: TGTGCCAGCCTTACATCGGGGGCCCACACCGGGGAGCTGTTTTTT
CDR3 protein: CASLTSGAHTGELFF

J gene: TRBJ2-3
V gene: TRBV7-2
clone size: -
D gene: TRBD2
CDR3 length: 16
CDR3 DNA: TGTGCCAGCAGCGGCAGACTAGCGCTTAGCACAGATACGCAGTATTTT
CDR3 protein: CASSGRLALSTDTQYF

J gene: TRBJ2-1
V gene: TRBV7-8
clone size: once
D gene: TRBD2
CDR3 length: 15
CDR3 DNA: TGTGCCAGCAGCCCCTGGAGCGGGAGGTTCAATGAGCAGTTCTTC
CDR3 protein: CASSPWSGRFNEQFF

J gene: TRBJ2-1
V gene: TRBV28
clone size: -
D gene: -
CDR3 length: 12
CDR3 DNA: TGTGCCAGCAGTTCCCATTCGGCTGAGCAGTTCTTC
CDR3 protein: CASSSHSAEQFF

J gene: TRBJ2-7
V gene: TRBV10-3
clone size: -
D gene: TRBD2
CDR3 length: 14
CDR3 DNA: TGTGCCATCAGTGAAGGCGGGAGCTCCTACGAGCAGTACTTC
CDR3 protein: CAISEGGSSYEQYF

J gene: TRBJ1-1
V gene: TRBV5-5
clone size: -
D gene: -
CDR3 length: 14
CDR3 DNA: TGTGCCAGCAGCCTACAAGGAGTGAACACTGAAGCTTTCTTT
CDR3 protein: CASSLQGVNTEAFF

J gene: TRBJ2-7
V gene: TRBV28
clone size: -
D gene: TRBD1
CDR3 length: 14
CDR3 DNA: TGTGCCAGCAGTTTCTCTCAGGGGGCGTACGAGCAGTACTTC
CDR3 protein: CASSFSQGAYEQYF

J gene: TRBJ1-5
V gene: TRBV4-1
clone size: -
D gene: -
CDR3 length: 13
CDR3 DNA: TGCGCCAGCAGCCAAGTCAGCCGGGAGCCCCAGCATTTT
CDR3 protein: CASSQVSREPQHF

J gene: TRBJ2-1
V gene: TRBV10-3
clone size: -
D gene: -
CDR3 length: 12
CDR3 DNA: TGTGCCATCAGCAGTCCCCGGGGGGAGCAGTTCTTC
CDR3 protein: CAISSPRGEQFF

J gene: TRBJ1-2
V gene: TRBV27
clone size: -
D gene: TRBD1
CDR3 length: 14
CDR3 DNA: TGTGCCAGCAGTACGACAGGGGCGCACTATGGCTACACCTTC
CDR3 protein: CASSTTGAHYGYTF

J gene: TRBJ2-1
V gene: TRBV18
clone size: -
D gene: -
CDR3 length: 17
CDR3 DNA: TGTGCCAGCTCACCACGAGGGACGACCCTCTCCTACAATGAGCAGTTCTTC
CDR3 protein: CASSPRGTTLSYNEQFF

J gene: TRBJ2-7
V gene: TRBV5-1
clone size: -
D gene: -
CDR3 length: 15
CDR3 DNA: TGCGCCAGCAGCTTGGCCCGCACCTTCTCCTACGAGCAGTACTTC
CDR3 protein: CASSLARTFSYEQYF

J gene: TRBJ2-7
V gene: TRBV27
clone size: -
D gene: TRBD2
CDR3 length: 14
CDR3 DNA: TGTGCCAGCAGCCCGGGACTAGCGCCCTACGAGCAGTACTTC
CDR3 protein: CASSPGLAPYEQYF

J gene: TRBJ2-2
V gene: TRBV5-1
clone size: -
D gene: -
CDR3 length: 16
CDR3 DNA: TGCGCCAGCAGCCTGAGGGGCAGGGGGAACACCGGGGAGCTGTTTTTT
CDR3 protein: CASSLRGRGNTGELFF

J gene: TRBJ2-5
V gene: TRBV5-4
clone size: -
D gene: -
CDR3 length: 15
CDR3 DNA: TGTGCCAGCAGCTTTCAGGAAGGGGACCAAGAGACCCAGTACTTC
CDR3 protein: CASSFQEGDQETQYF

J gene: TRBJ2-2
V gene: TRBV27
clone size: -
D gene: -
CDR3 length: 13
CDR3 DNA: TGTGCCAGCAGTTTCTACAACACCGGGGAGCTGTTTTTT
CDR3 protein: CASSFYNTGELFF

J gene: TRBJ2-1
V gene: TRBV7-2
clone size: -
D gene: -
CDR3 length: 15
CDR3 DNA: TGTGCCAGCAGCTCCGACGCCAGCTCCTACAATGAGCAGTTCTTC
CDR3 protein: CASSSDASSYNEQFF

J gene: TRBJ1-4
V gene: TRBV7-8
clone size: once
D gene: TRBD1
CDR3 length: 14
CDR3 DNA: TGTGCCAGCAGCTTGGGGACAGCGAATGAAAAACTGTTTTTT
CDR3 protein: CASSLGTANEKLFF

J gene: TRBJ2-7
V gene: TRBV28
clone size: -
D gene: TRBD1
CDR3 length: 16
CDR3 DNA: TGTGCCAGCAGTTCGACCGGGACAGCCCCTTCCTACGAGCAGTACTTC
CDR3 protein: CASSSTGTAPSYEQYF

J gene: TRBJ2-7
V gene: TRBV19
clone size: -
D gene: -
CDR3 length: 15
CDR3 DNA: TGTGCCAGTAGTATAGATGGGAATTTGGGCTACGAGCAGTACTTC
CDR3 protein: CASSIDGNLGYEQYF

J gene: TRBJ2-7
V gene: TRBV9
clone size: -
D gene: -
CDR3 length: 17
CDR3 DNA: TGTGCCAGCAGCGTACATCCCGGGAGCGGTTCTTCCTACGAGCAGTACTTC
CDR3 protein: CASSVHPGSGSSYEQYF

J gene: TRBJ2-1
V gene: TRBV10-2
clone size: -
D gene: TRBD2
CDR3 length: 15
CDR3 DNA: TGCGCCAGCAGTGATATGTGGGGGGGAAACAATGAGCAGTTCTTC
CDR3 protein: CASSDMWGGNNEQFF

J gene: TRBJ2-2
V gene: TRBV4-1
clone size: once
D gene: TRBD1
CDR3 length: 17
CDR3 DNA: TGCGCCAGCAGCCAAGATCCCAGCAGGGGGAATACCGGGGAGCTGTTTTTT
CDR3 protein: CASSQDPSRGNTGELFF

J gene: TRBJ2-1
V gene: TRBV29-1
clone size: -
D gene: -
CDR3 length: 13
CDR3 DNA: TGCAGCGTTGAACGACAGGACTACAATGAGCAGTTCTTC
CDR3 protein: CSVERQDYNEQFF

J gene: TRBJ2-1
V gene: TRBV9
clone size: -
D gene: -
CDR3 length: 16
CDR3 DNA: TGTGCCAGCAGCACAACCCGACTAGGTCGCTACAATGAGCAGTTCTTC
CDR3 protein: CASSTTRLGRYNEQFF

J gene: TRBJ2-2
V gene: TRBV5-4
clone size: -
D gene: TRBD1
CDR3 length: 15
CDR3 DNA: TGTGCCAGCAGCTCCGGACAGGGGAACACCGGGGAGCTGTTTTTT
CDR3 protein: CASSSGQGNTGELFF

J gene: TRBJ1-1
V gene: TRBV7-3
clone size: -
D gene: -
CDR3 length: 13
CDR3 DNA: TGTGCCAGCAGCCTTCGGGAGTACACTGAAGCTTTCTTT
CDR3 protein: CASSLREYTEAFF

J gene: TRBJ2-1
V gene: TRBV28
clone size: -
D gene: -
CDR3 length: 16
CDR3 DNA: TGTGCCAGCAGTTTATGGGGGGAGACCCCTCGGAATGAGCAGTTCTTC
CDR3 protein: CASSLWGETPRNEQFF

J gene: TRBJ2-4
V gene: TRBV28
clone size: -
D gene: -
CDR3 length: 16
CDR3 DNA: TGTGCCAGCAGTTTCGGGCGGTTACTAGCCAAAAACATTCAGTACTTC
CDR3 protein: CASSFGRLLAKNIQYF

J gene: TRBJ2-3
V gene: TRBV7-2
clone size: -
D gene: TRBD2
CDR3 length: 16
CDR3 DNA: TGTGCCAGCAGCTTACGGCTAGCGGGACTCCCCGATACGCAGTATTTT
CDR3 protein: CASSLRLAGLPDTQYF

J gene: TRBJ2-1
V gene: TRBV7-8
clone size: -
D gene: -
CDR3 length: 15
CDR3 DNA: TGTGCCAGCAGCTTAGGGTTAGGGGCTTACAATGAGCAGTTCTTC
CDR3 protein: CASSLGLGAYNEQFF

J gene: TRBJ2-5
V gene: TRBV7-5
clone size: -
D gene: -
CDR3 length: 17
CDR3 DNA: TGTGCCAGAAGCTTAACCCTAGCGGGGGTTAGGTGGGAGACCCAGTACTTC
CDR3 protein: CARSLTLAGVRWETQYF

J gene: TRBJ1-1
V gene: TRBV19
clone size: -
D gene: -
CDR3 length: 14
CDR3 DNA: TGTGCCAGTAGTAGGGAGGGGAGGAGCACTGAAGCTTTCTTT
CDR3 protein: CASSREGRSTEAFF

J gene: TRBJ2-1
V gene: TRBV6-5
clone size: -
D gene: -
CDR3 length: 15
CDR3 DNA: TGTGCCAGCACATCGAGCCCCGGCAGCTACAGTGAGCAGTTCTTC
CDR3 protein: CASTSSPGSYSEQFF

J gene: TRBJ1-2
V gene: TRBV5-1
clone size: -
D gene: TRBD1
CDR3 length: 15
CDR3 DNA: TGCGCCAGCAGCTTGGGAGGACAGGGATTGTATGGCTACACCTTC
CDR3 protein: CASSLGGQGLYGYTF

J gene: TRBJ2-7
V gene: TRBV4-2
clone size: -
D gene: TRBD1
CDR3 length: 15
CDR3 DNA: TGTGCCAGCAGCCCGGACAGGGGGCAGAGGTACGAGCAGTACTTC
CDR3 protein: CASSPDRGQRYEQYF

J gene: TRBJ2-7
V gene: TRBV5-4
clone size: -
D gene: -
CDR3 length: 15
CDR3 DNA: TGTGCCAGCAGCCCTCTCCCGGGGGGCACAGGGGACGAGTACTTC
CDR3 protein: CASSPLPGGTGDEYF

J gene: TRBJ2-4
V gene: TRBV4-2
clone size: -
D gene: TRBD2
CDR3 length: 20
CDR3 DNA: TGTGCCAGCAGCCGCGGCAAAGCGGGAGGACCCGAGCAAGCCAAAAACATTCAGTACTTC
CDR3 protein: CASSRGKAGGPEQAKNIQYF

J gene: TRBJ1-2
V gene: TRBV10-3
clone size: -
D gene: TRBD1
CDR3 length: 17
CDR3 DNA: TGTGCCATCAGTTTGAAAATCGGGACAGGGGAAGGCTATGGCTACACCTTC
CDR3 protein: CAISLKIGTGEGYGYTF

J gene: TRBJ1-1
V gene: TRBV7-9
clone size: -
D gene: -
CDR3 length: 12
CDR3 DNA: TGTGCCAGCAGCGAGGGGAACACTGAAGCTTTCTTT
CDR3 protein: CASSEGNTEAFF

J gene: TRBJ2-5
V gene: TRBV2
clone size: -
D gene: TRBD2
CDR3 length: 14
CDR3 DNA: TGTGCCAGCAGTGAAAGGGCGGGAGGAGAGACCCAGTACTTC
CDR3 protein: CASSERAGGETQYF

J gene: TRBJ2-7
V gene: TRBV4-1
clone size: -
D gene: -
CDR3 length: 14
CDR3 DNA: TGCGCCAGCAGCCCAGGACCGTCACCCTACGAGCAGTACTTC
CDR3 protein: CASSPGPSPYEQYF

J gene: TRBJ2-7
V gene: TRBV7-2
clone size: -
D gene: -
CDR3 length: 14
CDR3 DNA: TGTGCCAGCAGCTCTAAACTAGCTCCCTACGAGCAGTACTTC
CDR3 protein: CASSSKLAPYEQYF

J gene: TRBJ1-1
V gene: TRBV4-2
clone size: -
D gene: -
CDR3 length: 13
CDR3 DNA: TGTGCCAGCAGCCAAGGCATGAACACTGAAGCTTTCTTT
CDR3 protein: CASSQGMNTEAFF

J gene: TRBJ2-6
V gene: TRBV4-2
clone size: -
D gene: TRBD2
CDR3 length: 17
CDR3 DNA: TGTGCCAGCAGCCAAGATGCGGGAGTCTCTGGGGCCAACGTCCTGACTTTC
CDR3 protein: CASSQDAGVSGANVLTF

J gene: TRBJ2-1
V gene: TRBV29-1
clone size: -
D gene: TRBD2
CDR3 length: 14
CDR3 DNA: TGCAGCGCTAACACCGGCGGGGGGGTTAGTGAGCAGTTCTTC
CDR3 protein: CSANTGGGVSEQFF

J gene: TRBJ2-5
V gene: TRBV6-6
clone size: -
D gene: -
CDR3 length: 15
CDR3 DNA: TGTGCCAGCAGTCAACTTGAAAAATACCAAGAGACCCAGTACTTC
CDR3 protein: CASSQLEKYQETQYF

J gene: TRBJ2-6
V gene: TRBV15
clone size: -
D gene: -
CDR3 length: 17
CDR3 DNA: TGTGCCACCACCCGGGACGGAGTAGCCTCTGGGGCCAACGTCCTGACTTTC
CDR3 protein: CATTRDGVASGANVLTF

J gene: TRBJ2-7
V gene: TRBV13
clone size: -
D gene: TRBD1
CDR3 length: 15
CDR3 DNA: TGTGCCAGCAGCCTATCCGGGACAGGGGGCTTCGAGCAGTACTTC
CDR3 protein: CASSLSGTGGFEQYF